This T cell receptor beta chain emerged from a study of blood T cell repertoires in COVID-19. Authors' processing steps: For nucleated cells, counts were estimated from reference gene primer amplification. Profiling relied on immunoSEQ multiplex PCR, and the TCRdb table lists in-frame clones only, not all of them. V, J and clone size reflect that table, while D and trimming were determined from the DNA. The repertoire holds more than 85,000 clones, about 90% seen once, with around 3.9% in the top ten. V dropped 7 bases and J dropped 10; count of bases not matched to a gene: 12. CDR1 is SNHLY, CDR2 FYNNEI, per germline. This CDR3 has 14 amino acids.

Sequencing was carried out using peripheral blood. The chain carries TRBV2 and TRBJ1-5; 8 nucleotides line up with TRBD1. This receptor was identified in a human donor with COVID-19, enrolled during active disease. The donor label of this sample is uncertain. The CDR3 DNA reads TGTGCCAGCACCCTGGACAGGGTATTTGAACCCCAGCATTTT. Protein product: CASTLDRVFEPQHF.